What follows are 20 T cell receptor beta chains derived from one specimen sequenced in a study of blood T cell repertoires in COVID-19. Clones were sequenced by immunoSEQ multiplex PCR, and TCRdb holds only the in-frame ones, with some missing. This repertoire shows about 200,000 clones, about 88% found once; its top ten account for 15% to 20%. The material sequenced was peripheral blood. These receptors were obtained from a man aged 50 to 60 with COVID-19, enrolled during active disease.

This clone was found once. Given a much more abundant clone one base away, this may be a read error. The gene calls are TRBV6-2 or TRBV6-3 and TRBJ1-6; D possibly corresponds to TRBD1 (5 bases). CDR1 is MNHEY and CDR2 is SVGEGT in the germline V gene. V dropped 5 bases and J dropped 7 bases, with 6 bases sitting between them. The CDR3 length is 12 residues. CDR3 coding DNA: TGTGCCAGCAGTCCAGGGAATTCACCCCTCCACTTT. Translating gives CASSPGNSPLHF.

The chain joins TRBV5-1 to TRBJ2-5; 8 positions agree with TRBD2. This CDR3 region has 15 residues. The germline V gene has CDR1 SGHRS and CDR2 YFSETQ. After removal of 4 bases from V and 5 bases from J, the junction contained 10 bases not matched to a gene. CDR3 sequence reads: CASSAGRGASETQYF. The CDR3, as DNA: TGCGCCAGCAGCGCCGGGCGGGGGGCATCGGAGACCCAGTACTTC.

This clone was observed a few times. The gene calls are TRBV7-9 and TRBJ1-3, with 10 bases identical to TRBD1. The germline gives CDR1 SEHNR, CDR2 FQNEAQ (reference sequence). V shed 0 bases and J 4 bases; nucleotides not matched to a gene: 6. This CDR3 contains 17 residues. The CDR3 DNA sequence: TGTGCCAGCAGCTTAGCCCAAGGGACAGGGGAAGGAAACACCATATATTTT. Translation gives CASSLAQGTGEGNTIYF. Full variable domain (outside the CDR3, taken from reference TRBV7-9 and TRBJ1-3): DTGVSQNPRHKITKRGQNVTFRCDPISEHNRLYWYRQTLGQGPEFLTYFQNEAQLEKSRLLSDRFSAERPKGSFSTLEIQRTEQGDSAMYLCASSLAQGTGEGNTIYFGEGSWLTVV.

A single count supports this clone. V gene TRBV6-5 combines with J gene TRBJ2-3; TRBD1 aligns across 7 bases. The CDR3 is 14 residues long. Trimming cost V 2 bases and J 2 bases; bases outside gene matches: 1. Germline CDR1 is MNHEY and CDR2 is SVGAGI. The CDR3, as DNA: TGTGCCAGCAGTTACGACAGGGACACAGATACGCAGTATTTT. It codes for CASSYDRDTDTQYF.

This chain joins TRBV12-5 and TRBJ2-3; 8 bases line up with TRBD2. The J segment lost 4 bases and the V segment lost 5 bases, leaving 11 bases of the junction unmatched. Germline CDR1 LGHNT, CDR2 FRNRAP. The CDR3 has 16 amino acids. This chain's CDR3 is CASGLGLDGLADTQYF. Written as DNA, the CDR3 is TGTGCTAGTGGTCTGGGACTAGATGGGCTGGCAGATACGCAGTATTTT.

The chain has TRBV4-3 and TRBJ2-7, with D hard to call. This CDR3 spans 16 amino acids. Germline CDR1 LGHNA, CDR2 YSLEER. The V and J ends lost 1 base and 3 bases respectively, with 16 bases between them. CDR3 coding DNA: TGCGCCAGCAGCCAAGTTCCCAGCGATAGATACTACGAGCAGTACTTC. Its protein is CASSQVPSDRYYEQYF.

This clone was counted once. The rearrangement uses TRBV7-8 and TRBJ1-6; 7 bases align to TRBD1. This CDR3 spans 15 amino acids. Germline lookup yields CDR1 SGHVS and CDR2 FQNEAQ. V was clipped by 4 bases and J by 6 bases; unmatched bases: 6. The CDR3 reads CASSYTGQSNSPLHF. The CDR3, as DNA: TGTGCCAGCAGCTACACGGGACAGTCTAATTCACCCCTCCACTTT.

The chain links TRBV9 to TRBJ2-4; tentative D call: TRBD1 (6 bases). Trimming removed 3 bases at V and 0 bases at J, with 10 bases between. The CDR3 runs to 15 residues. Germline V gene lookup returns CDR1 SGDLS and CDR2 YYNGEE. CDR3 nucleotide sequence: TGTGCCAGCAGCGCGACAGGTACAGCCAAAAACATTCAGTACTTC. Translating gives CASSATGTAKNIQYF.

The J gene is TRBJ1-3, the V gene TRBV5-6; D is uncertain. V was clipped by 1 base and J by 0 bases, with 14 bases between them. Germline CDR1 and CDR2: SGHDT and YYEEEE. The CDR3 covers 17 residues. The CDR3 loop is CASSLNLAGRSGNTIYF. In DNA, the CDR3 is TGTGCCAGCAGCTTGAACTTGGCAGGCCGCTCTGGAAACACCATATATTTT.

This chain joins TRBV6-5 and TRBJ1-5; 8 bases line up with TRBD1. CDR1 and CDR2 (germline): MNHEY, SVGAGI. The CDR3 spans 13 residues. Trimming removed 5 bases from V and 4 bases from J; junction bases left unmatched: 1. The CDR3 DNA sequence: TGTGCCAGCAGTCACAGGGGGAATCAGCCCCAGCATTTT. Amino acid sequence: CASSHRGNQPQHF.

This clone was observed a single time. The chain couples TRBV11-1 to TRBJ2-3; 8 nucleotides agree with TRBD2. Germline CDR1 reads SGHAT; CDR2 reads FQDESV (reference sequence). This CDR3 comprises 15 residues. Losses at the gene ends were 5 bases for V and 7 bases for J; bases not matched to a gene: 11. The CDR3 here is CASSPTGLGHHTQYF. CDR3 in DNA: TGTGCCAGCAGCCCAACGGGACTAGGGCATCATACGCAGTATTTT.

The CDR3 here is CSASSLAGDTDTQYF. The CDR3 region has the DNA TGCAGTGCTAGTAGTCTAGCGGGAGACACAGATACGCAGTATTTT. The V and J genes are TRBV20-1 and TRBJ2-3; 10 positions match TRBD2. The junction had 5 bases not matched to a gene; V was cut back by 3 bases and J by 2 bases. From germline, CDR1 is DFQATT and CDR2 SNEGSKA (reference sequence). CDR3 size: 15 residues.

The gene calls are TRBV27 and TRBJ1-5; 7 bases are shared with TRBD1. Germline assignment: CDR1 MNHEY and CDR2 SMNVEV (reference sequence). The CDR3 has 15 residues. J was trimmed by 1 base and V by 3 bases; bases with no gene match: 3. The CDR3: CASSFTGESNQPQHF. CDR3 sequence (DNA): TGTGCCAGCAGTTTCACAGGGGAAAGCAATCAGCCCCAGCATTTT.

This sequence joins TRBV12-3 or TRBV12-4 and TRBJ1-6; D perhaps matches TRBD1 (6 bases). The CDR3 extends over 13 amino acids. V lost 2 bases and J 8 bases, leaving 7 bases between the germline ends. In DNA, the CDR3 is TGTGCCAGCAGTTTACAGGGGTATTCACCCCTCCACTTT. Its translation: CASSLQGYSPLHF.

The chain has TRBV28 and TRBJ1-5, with TRBD1 identical over 7 bases. Germline-derived CDR1 and CDR2 are MDHEN and SYDVKM. The CDR3 loop spans 13 amino acids. V lost 6 bases, J lost 7 bases, and 6 bases stayed unmatched. CDR3 nucleotides: TGTGCCAGCAGGACAGGGTCCGGACAGCCCCAGCATTTT. This gives the protein CASRTGSGQPQHF.

This clone has a single count. The chain has TRBV5-5 and TRBJ2-5, with 11 bases matching TRBD2. This CDR3 is 17 amino acids long. Germline V CDR1 and CDR2: SGHKS, YYEKEE (reference sequence). V trimming: 1 base; J trimming: 4 bases; junction bases outside the gene matches: 9. In DNA form, the CDR3 reads TGTGCCAGCAGCTTGACGGGGTGGCTAGCGGGAGGAGAGACCCAGTACTTC. It specifies CASSLTGWLAGGETQYF. Combining the CDR3 with reference TRBV5-5 and TRBJ2-5 gives the whole variable domain DAGVTQSPTHLIKTRGQQVTLRCSPISGHKSVSWYQQVLGQGPQFIFQYYEKEERGRGNFPDRFSARQFPNYSSELNVNALLLGDSALYLCASSLTGWLAGGETQYFGPGTRLLVL.

This clone was picked up one time. The chain couples TRBV11-2 to TRBJ2-7, with D possibly matching TRBD2 (6 bases). This CDR3 has 15 amino acids. Germline CDR1 and CDR2: SGHAT and FQNNGV. The V and J ends lost 0 bases and 0 bases respectively, with 9 bases between them. CDR3 bases: TGTGCCAGCAGCTTAGATGTGGGAGGCTCCTACGAGCAGTACTTC. Amino acids: CASSLDVGGSYEQYF.

The genes are TRBV5-1 and TRBJ1-4, with 9 bases that match TRBD1. The V segment lost 4 bases and the J segment 0 bases; nucleotides outside the gene matches: 4. Germline-derived CDR1 and CDR2 are SGHRS and YFSETQ. The CDR3 length is 16 residues. For the CDR3, the DNA is TGCGCCAGCAGCCAACAGGGGGCGCCAACTAATGAAAAACTGTTTTTT. Amino acids: CASSQQGAPTNEKLFF.

The rearrangement uses TRBV13 and TRBJ2-5; 9 nucleotides align to TRBD2. The ends lost 5 bases at V and 4 bases at J; junction bases unmatched: 11. Germline assignment: CDR1 PRHDT and CDR2 FYEKMQ (reference sequence). The CDR3 consists of 16 residues. This chain's CDR3 is CASSPTRAGGGETQYF. CDR3 DNA sequence: TGTGCCAGCAGCCCCACCAGGGCGGGGGGGGGAGAGACCCAGTACTTC.

The J gene is TRBJ1-3, the V gene TRBV15; D unresolved. CDR1 is LNHNV, CDR2 YYDKDF, per germline (reference sequence). Trimming took 0 bases from V and 0 from J, leaving 9 bases between them. This CDR3 has 16 amino acids. The CDR3 is CATSREVGSSGNTIYF. CDR3 nucleotide sequence: TGTGCCACCAGCAGAGAGGTCGGTAGCTCTGGAAACACCATATATTTT.